This TCR beta chain was sequenced for a study of early T cells in non-severe SARS-CoV-2 infection. Across the study: From unsorted whole blood, bulk RNA was sequenced, and the chains remained unpaired.

Unique molecular identifiers were affixed to single, distinct cDNA molecules. TCRdb processed the 5' RACE reads anew with MiXCR; each CDR3 protein has one entry. Counted here are 75,000 to 100,000 distinct CDR3 sequences, about 15% occurring once; the ten biggest clones make up around 5.4%. V shed 6 bases, J shed 6 bases, and the junction held 4 bases outside the gene matches. Looked up from germline, CDR1 is MNHEY and CDR2 is SVGAGI. The CDR3 spans 14 residues. This clonotype was seen a handful of times. The antigen remains unidentified. Points from the study as a whole: Private and CD4 specificities were missed by VDJdb matching, skewed to anti-spike CD8.

The sequenced sample was whole blood. The clonotype was recovered from an adult who was a healthcare worker with PCR-confirmed SARS-CoV-2 infection or an uninfected control (not recorded which). The genes are TRBV6-5 and TRBJ2-2; 10 nucleotides match TRBD2. CDR3 loop: CASRLLAGAGELFF. As DNA, the CDR3 is TGTGCCAGCAGACTTCTAGCGGGAGCCGGGGAGCTGTTTTTT.